Reported below is one T cell receptor (beta chain). As yet, its antigen is unknown. The CDR3 is 15 amino acids. The germline CDR1 and CDR2 sequences are SGHRS and YFSETQ. Trimming cost V 0 bases and J 6 bases, with 15 bases left between them. Quantitative barcoded 5'-RACE was used to prepare TCR beta libraries. TCRdb fed the 5' RACE reads into MiXCR, producing one record per CDR3 protein. Of approximately 140,000 distinct CDR3 sequences listed, around 9.3% were seen once; the top ten hold approximately 3.3%. This entry is derived from a study of CD8 T cells in ankylosing spondylitis. Findings of the study overall: Earlier literature documents some of the motif variants in reactive arthritis synovial fluid and blood. A motif in TCR beta, a set of under ten highly homologous variants, appeared characteristic of ankylosing spondylitis blood. Disease-linked clones, CD8+, were relatively rare in peripheral blood.

The receptor was derived from a male donor with ankylosing spondylitis or in good health (not recorded which). The chain couples TRBV5-1 to TRBJ1-2, with D perhaps matching TRBD1 (5 bases). Sequencing was carried out using blood, either unsorted or a sorted T cell fraction (not recorded which). The CDR3 protein is CASSLAGRDWDGYTF. Here the CDR3 DNA reads TGCGCCAGCAGCTTGGCCGGCAGGGATTGGGATGGCTACACCTTC. The full variable domain, its missing parts supplied by reference TRBV5-1 and TRBJ1-2, is KAGVTQTPRYLIKTRGQQVTLSCSPISGHRSVSWYQQTPGQGLQFLFEYFSETQRNKGNFPGRFSGRQFSNSRSEMNVSTLELGDSALYLCASSLAGRDWDGYTFGSGTRLTVV.